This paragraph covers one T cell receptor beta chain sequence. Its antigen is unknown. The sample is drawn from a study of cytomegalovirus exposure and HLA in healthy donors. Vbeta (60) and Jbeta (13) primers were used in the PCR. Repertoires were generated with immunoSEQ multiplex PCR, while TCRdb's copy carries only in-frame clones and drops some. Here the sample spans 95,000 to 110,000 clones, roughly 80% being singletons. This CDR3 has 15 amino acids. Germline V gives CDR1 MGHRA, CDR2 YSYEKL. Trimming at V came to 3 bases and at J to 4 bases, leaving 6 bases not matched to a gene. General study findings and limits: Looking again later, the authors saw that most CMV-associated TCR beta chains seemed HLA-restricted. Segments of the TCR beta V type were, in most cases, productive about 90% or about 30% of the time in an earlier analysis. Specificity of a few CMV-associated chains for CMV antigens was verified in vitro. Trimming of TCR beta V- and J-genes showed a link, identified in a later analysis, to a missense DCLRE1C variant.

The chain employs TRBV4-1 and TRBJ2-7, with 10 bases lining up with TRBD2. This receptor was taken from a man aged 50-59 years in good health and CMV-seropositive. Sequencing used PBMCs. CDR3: CASSHTSGKKYEQYF. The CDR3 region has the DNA TGCGCCAGCAGCCACACTAGCGGGAAAAAGTACGAGCAGTACTTC.